The present entry profiles one TCR beta chain with its context. TCRdb ran MiXCR on the reads and lists one entry per CDR3 protein. Of 170,000 or so distinct CDR3 sequences listed, about 18% are singletons. This specimen belongs to a study of T cell repertoires in cytomegalovirus infection. The TCR comes from a human donor in good health (CMV status not recorded). Some clones in this sample may be carry-over from other donors' samples. The source material was CD8+ T cells from PBMCs.

The CDR3 coding sequence is TGTGCCAGCAGCCTTCTGGGACAGGGATCCGGCACTGAAGCTTTCTTT. Amino acid sequence: CASSLLGQGSGTEAFF. The chain joins TRBV7-2 to TRBJ1-1; 9 bases are shared with TRBD1. The CDR3 spans 16 residues. The V segment lost 5 bases and the J segment 4 bases; nucleotides outside the gene matches: 11. Germline CDR1 reads SGHTA; CDR2 reads FQGNSA. Filled out from reference TRBV7-2 and TRBJ1-1, the complete variable domain reads GAGVSQSPSNKVTEKGKDVELRCDPISGHTALYWYRQSLGQGLEFLIYFQGNSAPDKSGLPSDRFSAERTGGSVSTLTIQRTQQEDSAVYLCASSLLGQGSGTEAFFGQGTRLTVV.